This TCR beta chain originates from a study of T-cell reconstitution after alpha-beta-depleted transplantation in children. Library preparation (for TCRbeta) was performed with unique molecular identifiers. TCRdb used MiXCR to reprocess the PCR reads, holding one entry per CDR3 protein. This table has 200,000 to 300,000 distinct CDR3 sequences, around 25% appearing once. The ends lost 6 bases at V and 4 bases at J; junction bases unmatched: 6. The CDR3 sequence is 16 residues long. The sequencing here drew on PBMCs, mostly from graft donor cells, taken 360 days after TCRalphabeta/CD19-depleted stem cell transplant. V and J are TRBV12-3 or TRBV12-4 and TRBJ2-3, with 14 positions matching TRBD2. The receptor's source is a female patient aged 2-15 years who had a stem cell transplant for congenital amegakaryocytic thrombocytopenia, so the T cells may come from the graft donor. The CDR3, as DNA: TGTGCCAGCAGCCAGGGACTAGCGGGAGAGGCAGATACGCAGTATTTT. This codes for CASSQGLAGEADTQYF.